The 4 T cell receptor beta chains below were found in one sample sequenced in a study of blood T cells in healthy people across ages. With a J-beta primer mix and a sample-barcoded 5' primer, a second PCR ran 7 to 11 cycles. TCRdb passed the 5' RACE reads through MiXCR, listing each CDR3 protein once. The sample lists about 1 million distinct CDR3 sequences; 40% to 50% were seen once. The sample comprised blood. Receptor source: a woman aged 55-70 years in good health.

The gene calls are TRBV6-6 and TRBJ1-5; TRBD1 might be the D (6 bases). Germline V gene lookup returns CDR1 MNHNY and CDR2 SVGAGI (reference sequence). Trimming removed 5 bases from V and 3 bases from J, with 11 bases in between. The CDR3 spans 14 residues. CDR3 residues: CASSITGYNQPQHF. The DNA for the CDR3 is TGTGCCAGCAGTATAACAGGGTACAATCAGCCCCAGCATTTT.

The chain joins TRBV5-4 to TRBJ1-1, with D perhaps TRBD1 (5 bases). Per germline, CDR1 SGHNT and CDR2 YYREEE (reference sequence). There are 15 residues in the CDR3. Between the trimmed V and J ends, which lost 3 bases and 0 bases, there was a span of 12 bases. The CDR3 spells CASSSERGMNTEAFF. The CDR3 DNA is TGTGCCAGCAGCTCTGAACGGGGGATGAACACTGAAGCTTTCTTT. Variable domain in full (rest from reference TRBV5-4 and TRBJ1-1): ETGVTQSPTHLIKTRGQQVTLRCSSQSGHNTVSWYQQALGQGPQFIFQYYREEENGRGNFPPRFSGLQFPNYSSELNVNALELDDSALYLCASSSERGMNTEAFFGQGTRLTVV.

The V gene is TRBV27, the J gene TRBJ2-1; 10 bases match TRBD2. Trimming removed 3 bases from V and 7 bases from J; junction bases left unmatched: 6. Germline lookup yields CDR1 MNHEY and CDR2 SMNVEV (reference sequence). This CDR3 spans 15 amino acids. CDR3 DNA: TGTGCCAGCAGTTTCCCGGGACTAGCGAGGAATGAGCAGTTCTTC. This encodes CASSFPGLARNEQFF.

A few counts support this clonotype. This rearrangement joins TRBV6-1 to TRBJ2-5, with TRBD1 identical over 9 bases. Losses at the gene ends were 7 bases for V and 11 bases for J; bases not matched to a gene: 14. Germline values: CDR1 MNHNS, CDR2 SASEGT. This CDR3 contains 14 residues. This chain's CDR3 is CASISGTGFWEQYF. The DNA for the CDR3 is TGTGCCAGCATCTCCGGGACAGGGTTTTGGGAGCAGTACTTC.